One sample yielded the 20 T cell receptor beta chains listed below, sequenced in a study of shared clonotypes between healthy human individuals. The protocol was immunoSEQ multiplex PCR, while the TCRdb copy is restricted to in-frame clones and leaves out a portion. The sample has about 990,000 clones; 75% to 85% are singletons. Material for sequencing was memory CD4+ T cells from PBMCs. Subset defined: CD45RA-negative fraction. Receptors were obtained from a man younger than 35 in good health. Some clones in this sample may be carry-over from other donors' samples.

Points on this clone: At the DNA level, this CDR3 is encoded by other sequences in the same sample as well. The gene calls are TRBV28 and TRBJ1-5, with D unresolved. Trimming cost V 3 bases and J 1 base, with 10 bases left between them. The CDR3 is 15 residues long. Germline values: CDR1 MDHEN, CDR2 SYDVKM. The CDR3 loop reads CASSFRGFSNQPQHF. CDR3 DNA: TGTGCCAGCAGTTTTCGGGGATTCAGCAATCAGCCCCAGCATTTT.

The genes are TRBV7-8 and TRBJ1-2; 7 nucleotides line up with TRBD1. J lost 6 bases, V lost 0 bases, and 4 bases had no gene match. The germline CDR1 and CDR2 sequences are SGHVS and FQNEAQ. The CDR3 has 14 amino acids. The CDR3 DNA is TGTGCCAGCAGCTTAGCCCTGACAGGGCATGGCTACACCTTC. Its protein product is CASSLALTGHGYTF.

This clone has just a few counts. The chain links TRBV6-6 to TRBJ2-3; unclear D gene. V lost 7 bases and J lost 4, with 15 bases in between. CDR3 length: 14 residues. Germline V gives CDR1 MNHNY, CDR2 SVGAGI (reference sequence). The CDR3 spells CASTKDRASDTQYF. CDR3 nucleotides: TGTGCCAGCACCAAAGATAGGGCTTCAGATACGCAGTATTTT.

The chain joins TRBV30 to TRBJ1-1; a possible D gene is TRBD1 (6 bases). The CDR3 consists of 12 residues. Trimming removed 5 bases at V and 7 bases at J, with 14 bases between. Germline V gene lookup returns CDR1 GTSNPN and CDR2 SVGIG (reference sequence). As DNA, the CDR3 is TGTGCCTGGGGCCGGGACACTGGTGAAGCTTTCTTT. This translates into CAWGRDTGEAFF.

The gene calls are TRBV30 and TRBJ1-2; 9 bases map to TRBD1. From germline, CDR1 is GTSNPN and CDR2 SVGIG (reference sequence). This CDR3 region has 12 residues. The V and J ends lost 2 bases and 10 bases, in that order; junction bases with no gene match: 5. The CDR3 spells CAWSPGQGVYTF. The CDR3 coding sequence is TGTGCCTGGAGTCCGGGACAGGGTGTCTACACCTTC.

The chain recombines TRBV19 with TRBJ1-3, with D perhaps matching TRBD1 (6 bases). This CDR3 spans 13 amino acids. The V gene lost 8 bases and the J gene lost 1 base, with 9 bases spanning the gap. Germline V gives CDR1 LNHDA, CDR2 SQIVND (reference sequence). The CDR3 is CASRQVSGNTIYF. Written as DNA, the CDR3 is TGTGCCAGTCGACAGGTGTCTGGAAACACCATATATTTT.

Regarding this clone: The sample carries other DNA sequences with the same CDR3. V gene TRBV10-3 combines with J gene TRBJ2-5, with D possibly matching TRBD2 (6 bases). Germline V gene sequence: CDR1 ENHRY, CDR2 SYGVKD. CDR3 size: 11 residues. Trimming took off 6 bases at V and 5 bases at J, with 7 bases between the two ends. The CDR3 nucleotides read TGTGCCATCAGCAGCGGGGAGACCCAGTACTTC. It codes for CAISSGETQYF.

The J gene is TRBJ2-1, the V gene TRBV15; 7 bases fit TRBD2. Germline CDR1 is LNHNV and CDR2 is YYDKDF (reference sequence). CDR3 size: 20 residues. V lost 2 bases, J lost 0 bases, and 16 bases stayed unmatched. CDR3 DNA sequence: TGTGCCACCAGCAGAACCCGAGGCGTTAGCGGGCGAAGCTCCTACAATGAGCAGTTCTTC. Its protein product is CATSRTRGVSGRSSYNEQFF.

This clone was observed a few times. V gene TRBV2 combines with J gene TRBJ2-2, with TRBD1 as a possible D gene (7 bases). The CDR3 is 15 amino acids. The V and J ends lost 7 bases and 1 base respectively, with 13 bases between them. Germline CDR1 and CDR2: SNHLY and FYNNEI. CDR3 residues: CASKGTAGNTGELFF. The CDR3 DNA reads TGTGCCAGCAAGGGGACAGCGGGGAACACCGGGGAGCTGTTTTTT.

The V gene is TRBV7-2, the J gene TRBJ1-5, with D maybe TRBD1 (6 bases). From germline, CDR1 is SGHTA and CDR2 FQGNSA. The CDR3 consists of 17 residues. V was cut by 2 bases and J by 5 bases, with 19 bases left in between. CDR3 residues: CASSLNLAGEGYQPQHF. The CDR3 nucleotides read TGTGCCAGCAGCTTAAATTTGGCAGGGGAAGGGTATCAGCCCCAGCATTTT. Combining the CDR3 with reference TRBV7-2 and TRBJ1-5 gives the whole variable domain GAGVSQSPSNKVTEKGKDVELRCDPISGHTALYWYRQSLGQGLEFLIYFQGNSAPDKSGLPSDRFSAERTGGSVSTLTIQRTQQEDSAVYLCASSLNLAGEGYQPQHFGDGTRLSIL.

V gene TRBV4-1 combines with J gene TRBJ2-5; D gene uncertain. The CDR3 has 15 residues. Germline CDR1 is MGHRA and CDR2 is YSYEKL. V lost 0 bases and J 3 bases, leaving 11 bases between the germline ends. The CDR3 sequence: CASSQEPGAEETQYF. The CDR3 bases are TGCGCCAGCAGCCAAGAACCGGGCGCGGAAGAGACCCAGTACTTC.

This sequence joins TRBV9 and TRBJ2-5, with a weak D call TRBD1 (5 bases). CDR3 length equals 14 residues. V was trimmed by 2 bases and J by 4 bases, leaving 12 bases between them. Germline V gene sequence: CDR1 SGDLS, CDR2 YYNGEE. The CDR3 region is CASSVRVRSETQYF. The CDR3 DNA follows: TGTGCCAGCAGCGTCAGGGTGCGGTCAGAGACCCAGTACTTC.

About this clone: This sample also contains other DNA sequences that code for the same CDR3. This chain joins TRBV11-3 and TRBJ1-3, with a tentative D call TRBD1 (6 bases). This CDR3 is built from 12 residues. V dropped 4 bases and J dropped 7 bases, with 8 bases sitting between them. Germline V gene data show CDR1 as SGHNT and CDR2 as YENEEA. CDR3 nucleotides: TGTGCCAGCAGCTCAACAGGGAACACCATATATTTT. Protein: CASSSTGNTIYF.

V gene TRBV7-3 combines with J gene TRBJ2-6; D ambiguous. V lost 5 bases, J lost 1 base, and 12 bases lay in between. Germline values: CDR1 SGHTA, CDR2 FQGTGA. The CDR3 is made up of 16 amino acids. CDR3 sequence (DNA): TGTGCCAGCAGCCCTAATCGGCATTCTGGGGCCAACGTCCTGACTTTC. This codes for CASSPNRHSGANVLTF.

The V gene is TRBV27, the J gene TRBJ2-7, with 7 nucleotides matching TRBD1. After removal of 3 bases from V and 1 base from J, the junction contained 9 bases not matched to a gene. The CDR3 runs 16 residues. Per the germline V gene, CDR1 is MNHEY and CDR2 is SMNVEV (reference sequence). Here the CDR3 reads CASSFKPGTASYEQYF. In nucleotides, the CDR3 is TGTGCCAGCAGTTTCAAGCCCGGGACAGCTTCCTACGAGCAGTACTTC.

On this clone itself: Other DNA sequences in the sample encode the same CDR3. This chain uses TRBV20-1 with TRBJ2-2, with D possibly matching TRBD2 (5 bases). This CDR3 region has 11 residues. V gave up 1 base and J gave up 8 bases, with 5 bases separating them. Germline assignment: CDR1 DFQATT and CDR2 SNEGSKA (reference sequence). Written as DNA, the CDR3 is TGCAGTGCTAGAGGCGGGGGGGAGCTGTTTTTT. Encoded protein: CSARGGGELFF.

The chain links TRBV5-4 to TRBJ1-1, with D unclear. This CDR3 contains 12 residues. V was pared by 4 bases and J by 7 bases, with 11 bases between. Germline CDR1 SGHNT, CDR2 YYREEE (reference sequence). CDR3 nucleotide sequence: TGTGCCAGCAGCAAGGACGAAGATGAAGCTTTCTTT. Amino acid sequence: CASSKDEDEAFF. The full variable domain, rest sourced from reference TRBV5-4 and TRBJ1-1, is ETGVTQSPTHLIKTRGQQVTLRCSSQSGHNTVSWYQQALGQGPQFIFQYYREEENGRGNFPPRFSGLQFPNYSSELNVNALELDDSALYLCASSKDEDEAFFGQGTRLTVV.

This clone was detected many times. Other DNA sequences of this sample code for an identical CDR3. The chain's CDR3 is CASSLTGPSLEQYF. Written as DNA, the CDR3 is TGTGCCAGCAGCCTGACAGGTCCCTCCCTCGAGCAGTACTTC. The V gene is TRBV7-3, the J gene TRBJ2-7; D possibly corresponds to TRBD1 (6 bases). V was cut by 5 bases and J by 6 bases, with 17 bases left in between. The CDR3 is 14 residues long. Germline V gives CDR1 SGHTA, CDR2 FQGTGA.

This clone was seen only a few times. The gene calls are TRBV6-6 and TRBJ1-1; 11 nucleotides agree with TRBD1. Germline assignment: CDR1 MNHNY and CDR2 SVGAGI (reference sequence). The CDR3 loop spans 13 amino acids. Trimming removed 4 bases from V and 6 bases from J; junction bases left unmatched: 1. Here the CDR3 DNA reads TGTGCCAGCAGTTGGGACAGGGGGTCTGAAGCTTTCTTT. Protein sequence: CASSWDRGSEAFF.

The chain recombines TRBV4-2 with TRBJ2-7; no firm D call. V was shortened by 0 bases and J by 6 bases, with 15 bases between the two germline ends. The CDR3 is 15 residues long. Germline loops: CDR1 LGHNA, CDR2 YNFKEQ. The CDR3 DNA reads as TGTGCCAGCAGCCAAGAGTACACCTCCTCTCGCGAGCAGTACTTC. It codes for CASSQEYTSSREQYF.